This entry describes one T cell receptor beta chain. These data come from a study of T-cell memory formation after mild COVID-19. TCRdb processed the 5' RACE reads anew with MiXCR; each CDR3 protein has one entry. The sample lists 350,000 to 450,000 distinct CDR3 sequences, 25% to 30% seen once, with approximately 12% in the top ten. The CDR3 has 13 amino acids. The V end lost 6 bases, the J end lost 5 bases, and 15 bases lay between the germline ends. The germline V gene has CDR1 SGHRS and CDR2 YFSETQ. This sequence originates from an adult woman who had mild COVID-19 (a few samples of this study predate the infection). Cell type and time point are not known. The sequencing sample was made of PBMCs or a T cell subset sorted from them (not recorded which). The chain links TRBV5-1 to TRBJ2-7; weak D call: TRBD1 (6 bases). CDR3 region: CASNPSGHHEQYF. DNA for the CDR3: TGCGCCAGCAACCCTTCGGGACACCACGAGCAGTACTTC.